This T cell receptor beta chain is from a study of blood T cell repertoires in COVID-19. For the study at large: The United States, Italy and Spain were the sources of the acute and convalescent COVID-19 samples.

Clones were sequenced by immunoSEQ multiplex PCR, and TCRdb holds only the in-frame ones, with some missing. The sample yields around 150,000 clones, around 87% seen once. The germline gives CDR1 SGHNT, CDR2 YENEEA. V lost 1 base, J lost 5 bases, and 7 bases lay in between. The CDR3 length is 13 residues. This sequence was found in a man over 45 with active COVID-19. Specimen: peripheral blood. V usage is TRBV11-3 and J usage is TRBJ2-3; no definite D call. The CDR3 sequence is CASSLASGDTQYF. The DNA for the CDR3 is TGTGCCAGCAGCTTAGCCTCAGGAGATACGCAGTATTTT.